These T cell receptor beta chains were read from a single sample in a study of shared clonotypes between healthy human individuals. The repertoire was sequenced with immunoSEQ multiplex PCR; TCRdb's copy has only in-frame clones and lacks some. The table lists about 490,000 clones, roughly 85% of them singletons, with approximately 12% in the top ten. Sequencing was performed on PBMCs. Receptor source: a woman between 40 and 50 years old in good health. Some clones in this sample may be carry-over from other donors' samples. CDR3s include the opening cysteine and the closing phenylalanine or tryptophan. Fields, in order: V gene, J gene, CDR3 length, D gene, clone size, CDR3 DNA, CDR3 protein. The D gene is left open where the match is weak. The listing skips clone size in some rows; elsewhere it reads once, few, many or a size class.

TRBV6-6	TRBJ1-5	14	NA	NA	TGTGCCAGCAGTTACAGGCGGTGGAATCAGCCCCAGCATTTT	CASSYRRWNQPQHF
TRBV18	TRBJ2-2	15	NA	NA	TGTGCCAGCTCACCATGGACAGAGAACACCGGGGAGCTGTTTTTT	CASSPWTENTGELFF
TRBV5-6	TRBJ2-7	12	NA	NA	TGTGCCAGCAGCTTGGACAGGTACGAGCAGTACTTC	CASSLDRYEQYF
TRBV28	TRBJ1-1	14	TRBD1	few	TGTGCCAGCAGCCCAGGACAGGTAGAGACTGAAGCTTTCTTT	CASSPGQVETEAFF
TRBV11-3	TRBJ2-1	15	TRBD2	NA	TGTGCCAGCAGCTTAGAGGGAGGGCCCGACAATGAGCAGTTCTTC	CASSLEGGPDNEQFF
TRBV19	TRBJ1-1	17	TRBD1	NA	TGTGCCAGTAGTACACCTGACAGGGGGCGTTCACACACTGAAGCTTTCTTT	CASSTPDRGRSHTEAFF
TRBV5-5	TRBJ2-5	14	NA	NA	TGTGCCAGCAGCTTGGCTGGAACAGAAGAGACCCAGTACTTC	CASSLAGTEETQYF
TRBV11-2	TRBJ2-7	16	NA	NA	TGTGCCAGCAGCTCGACGTCAGGGGACGCTCCCTACGAGCAGTACTTC	CASSSTSGDAPYEQYF
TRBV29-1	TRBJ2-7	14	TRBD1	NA	TGCAGCGTCGAGGACAGGGTTTTACCCTACGAGCAGTACTTC	CSVEDRVLPYEQYF
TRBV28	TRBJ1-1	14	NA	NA	TGTGCCAGCAGGCTATCTTTAGGGCCCACTGAAGCTTTCTTT	CASRLSLGPTEAFF
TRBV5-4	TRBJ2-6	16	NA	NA	TGTGCCAGCAGCTTGGCAGGGGACTCTGGGGCCAACGTCCTGACTTTC	CASSLAGDSGANVLTF
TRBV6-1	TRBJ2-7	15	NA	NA	TGTGCCAGCAGACCTATAGGGGGGTCCCCGACGGAGCAGTACTTC	CASRPIGGSPTEQYF
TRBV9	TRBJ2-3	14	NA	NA	TGTGCCAGCAGCGTAGGCGGGGTCACAGATACGCAGTATTTT	CASSVGGVTDTQYF
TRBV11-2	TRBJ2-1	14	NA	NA	TGTGCCAGCAGCTTAAGGACACAGTACAATGAGCAGTTCTTC	CASSLRTQYNEQFF
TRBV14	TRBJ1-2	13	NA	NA	TGTGCCAGCAGCCCTGACAGTATTTATGGCTACACCTTC	CASSPDSIYGYTF
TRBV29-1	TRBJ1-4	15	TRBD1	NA	TGCAGCGTTGAGGACAGGGGGCTTGCTAATGAAAAACTGTTTTTT	CSVEDRGLANEKLFF
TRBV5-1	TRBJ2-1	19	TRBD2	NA	TGCGCCAGCACCGACCCCGGGACTAGCGGGATTGTCGCCTACAATGAGCAGTTCTTC	CASTDPGTSGIVAYNEQFF
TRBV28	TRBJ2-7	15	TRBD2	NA	TGTGCCAGCAGTCCCCCCGCTAGCGGGAGCTACGAGCAGTACTTC	CASSPPASGSYEQYF
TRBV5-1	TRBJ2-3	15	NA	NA	TGCGCCAGCAGCCAGGGCGGGGTACTCACAGATACGCAGTATTTT	CASSQGGVLTDTQYF
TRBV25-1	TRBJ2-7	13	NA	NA	TGTGCCAGCAGTTTCGGGGGCTCCTACGAGCAGTACTTC	CASSFGGSYEQYF